The present entry profiles one T cell receptor (beta chain) with its context. The specificity of this receptor is unknown. No base qualities exist here, and no much larger clone lies one base off it. The CDR3 spans 16 residues, from the cysteine through the phenylalanine. Of the read, only the CDR3 DNA is kept; its 48 bases are in frame from base 1. At the junction V is shortened by 5 bases and J by 0 bases; bases outside the gene matches: 3. CDR1 and CDR2 were assigned from the germline V gene (reference sequence) as MNHNY and SVGAGI. This specimen comes from a study of blood T cell repertoires in COVID-19 (dated by TCRdb to about 2020). With regard to the full study: Samples from collaborators originated in the United States, Italy and Spain and spanned both the acute and convalescent phases of COVID-19. Where available, HLA class I and class II types were obtained from metadata supplied by the sample provider rather than from assay-based typing. The dataset comprised deeply sampled blood TCRbeta repertoires from subjects exposed to, actively infected with, or recovered from COVID-19. The repertoires were released in a freely available public database intended as a resource for research on the immune response to SARS-CoV-2. Samples were obtained from the ongoing ImmuneRACE study (first 160 participants) and from over 1,000 subjects provided by 6 global collaborators. The material from the prospective study consisted of cDNA or gDNA derived from T cells, B-cell-depleted T cells, or PBMCs. Sample metadata almost always included a de-identified subject ID, COVID-19 status, age in years and sex. The investigation overall reported the following: The amount of clinical and demographic metadata varied by source and participant and was provided uncurated.

The immunoSEQ Assay, a bias-controlled multiplex PCR, was used to amplify TCRbeta CDR3 regions from genomic DNA. Turning to the authors' computational methods: Nucleated cell counts per sample were estimated from amplification of reference gene primers within the assay. Sequence reads were collapsed and filtered to measure the absolute abundance of every unique TCRbeta CDR3 rearrangement. For each sample, productive Simpson clonality was calculated as the square root of Simpson's diversity index over productive rearrangements. As stored in TCRdb, this immuneACCESS dataset retains in-frame rearrangements with V and J assigned. A fraction of the clones does not appear; measured against another copy, unresolved V genes explain less than half of the discrepancy, and the remainder lacks a known reason. The V and J calls and the clone size are those of that table, but D and trimming were determined from the DNA. Counted in this sample were under 450,000 clones; roughly 87% of them appeared once. The top ten clones comprise about 2.7% of the sample.

Participants in the prospective study were enrolled through a virtual design, were aged 18 to 89 years, and lived in under 25 United States geographic areas. In the prospective study, cohorts were assigned on the basis of participant-reported clinical history obtained from a screening survey and a study questionnaire. Recovered participants in ImmuneRACE Cohort 3 were defined by two consecutive negative NP/OP PCR tests, clearance by a healthcare professional, or resolution of symptoms. Each participant in the prospective study had whole blood, serum and a nasopharyngeal or oropharyngeal swab collected by mobile phlebotomists. Additional blood draws and questionnaires over an approximately two-month period could optionally be provided by prospective study participants. Before DNA extraction, prospective study blood samples were shipped either frozen or at room temperature.

The rearranged segments are TRBV6-6 and TRBJ2-2, with 10 middle bases fitting TRBD2. This receptor was taken from a woman aged 30 to 39 who had recovered from COVID-19. Sequencing was done on a sample of PBMCs or T cells enriched from blood (not recorded which). CDR3 loop: CASSIGLAANTGELFF. The DNA sequence reads TGTGCCAGCAGTATAGGACTAGCGGCGAACACCGGGGAGCTGTTTTTT.